This T cell receptor (beta chain) was sequenced for a study of cytomegalovirus exposure and HLA in healthy donors. This CDR3 is 14 amino acids long. Germline loops: CDR1 SGHKS, CDR2 YYEKEE (reference sequence). V lost 1 base and J lost 5; bases outside the gene matches: 0. Worth noting for this clone: Its antigen remains unknown.

Primers: 60 Vbeta forward and 13 Jbeta reverse. Libraries were prepared by immunoSEQ multiplex PCR; TCRdb keeps only in-frame clonotypes and omits some of them. In the table there are approximately 290,000 clones, over 70% of which are singletons. Broader study findings: Cytomegalovirus status was reportedly diagnosed by the classifier with high specificity and sensitivity. In vitro, a few CMV-associated chains proved specific for CMV antigens. In a later analysis, DRB1 alleles had the most associated TCRs; HLA-C alleles the fewest. Among TCR sequences, most were rare, though some public TCRs appeared in many donors.

The clonotype was recovered from a girl aged 2 to 9 in good health and CMV-seronegative. The sequenced material came from PBMCs. The rearrangement joins TRBV5-5 to TRBJ2-2; 9 nucleotides line up with TRBD2. CDR3 amino acids: CASSLTSGTGELFF. CDR3 bases: TGTGCCAGCAGCTTGACTAGCGGGACCGGGGAGCTGTTTTTT.